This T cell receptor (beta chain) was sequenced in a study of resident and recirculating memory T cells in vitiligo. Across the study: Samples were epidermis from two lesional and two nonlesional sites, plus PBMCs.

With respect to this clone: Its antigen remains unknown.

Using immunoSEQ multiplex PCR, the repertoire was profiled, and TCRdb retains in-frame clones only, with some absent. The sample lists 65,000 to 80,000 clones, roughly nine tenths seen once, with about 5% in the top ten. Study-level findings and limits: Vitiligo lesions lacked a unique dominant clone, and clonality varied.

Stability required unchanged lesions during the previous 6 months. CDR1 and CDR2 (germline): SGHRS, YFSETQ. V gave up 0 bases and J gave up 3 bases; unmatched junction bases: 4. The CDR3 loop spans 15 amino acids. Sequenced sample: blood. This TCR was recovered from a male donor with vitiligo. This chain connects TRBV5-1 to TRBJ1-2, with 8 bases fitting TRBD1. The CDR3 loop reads CASSLAGGLDYGYTF. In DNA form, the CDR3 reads TGCGCCAGCAGCTTGGCAGGGGGCCTAGACTATGGCTACACCTTC.